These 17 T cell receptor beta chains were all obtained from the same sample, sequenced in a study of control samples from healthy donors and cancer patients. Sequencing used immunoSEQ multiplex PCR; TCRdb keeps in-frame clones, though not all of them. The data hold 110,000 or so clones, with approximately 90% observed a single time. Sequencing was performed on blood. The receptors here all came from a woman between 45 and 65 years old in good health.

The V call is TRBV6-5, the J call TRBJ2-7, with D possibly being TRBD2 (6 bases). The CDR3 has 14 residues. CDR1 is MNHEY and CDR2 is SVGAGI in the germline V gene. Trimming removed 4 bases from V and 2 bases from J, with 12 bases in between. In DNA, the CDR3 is TGTGCCAGCAGTTTGGGACGGGGGACCTACGAGCAGTACTTC. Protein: CASSLGRGTYEQYF.

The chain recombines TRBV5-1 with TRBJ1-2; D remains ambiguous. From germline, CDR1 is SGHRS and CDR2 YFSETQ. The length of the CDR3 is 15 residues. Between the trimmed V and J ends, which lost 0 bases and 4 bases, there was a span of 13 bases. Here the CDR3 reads CASSLGTLSSYGYTF. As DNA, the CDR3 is TGCGCCAGCAGCTTGGGTACTCTGAGTAGCTATGGCTACACCTTC.

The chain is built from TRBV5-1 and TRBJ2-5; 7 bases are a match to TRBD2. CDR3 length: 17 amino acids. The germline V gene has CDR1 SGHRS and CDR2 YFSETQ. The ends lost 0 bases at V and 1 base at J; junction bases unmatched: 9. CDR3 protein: CASSLGIASGPQETQYF. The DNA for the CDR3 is TGCGCCAGCAGCTTGGGTATCGCTAGCGGACCCCAAGAGACCCAGTACTTC.

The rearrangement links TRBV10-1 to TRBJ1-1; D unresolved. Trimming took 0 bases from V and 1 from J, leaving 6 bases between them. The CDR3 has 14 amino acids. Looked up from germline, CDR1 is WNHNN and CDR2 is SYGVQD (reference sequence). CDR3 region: CASSESDGNTEAFF. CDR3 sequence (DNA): TGCGCCAGCAGTGAGTCGGACGGGAACACTGAAGCTTTCTTT.

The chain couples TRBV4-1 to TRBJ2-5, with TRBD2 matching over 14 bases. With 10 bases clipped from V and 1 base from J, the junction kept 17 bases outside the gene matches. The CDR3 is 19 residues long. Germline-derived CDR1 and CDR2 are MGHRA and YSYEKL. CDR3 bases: TGCGCCACCAGACGACGCGGGACTAGCGGGGGCTTTTCCCAAGAGACCCAGTACTTC. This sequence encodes CATRRRGTSGGFSQETQYF.

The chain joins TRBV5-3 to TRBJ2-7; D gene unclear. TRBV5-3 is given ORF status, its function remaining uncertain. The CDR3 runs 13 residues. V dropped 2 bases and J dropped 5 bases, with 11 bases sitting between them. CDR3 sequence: CARSFRMDDEQYF. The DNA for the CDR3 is TGTGCCAGAAGCTTCAGAATGGACGACGAGCAGTACTTC.

The CDR3 bases are TGCGCCAGCAGTGAGCCGGGGGAGGGAGAGACCCAGTACTTC. It encodes CASSEPGEGETQYF. V and J are TRBV10-2 and TRBJ2-5, with 7 bases fitting TRBD2. CDR1 WSHSY and CDR2 SAAADI come from the germline V gene. The CDR3 has 14 amino acids. J gave up 4 bases and V 2 bases, and 4 bases lay outside the gene matches.

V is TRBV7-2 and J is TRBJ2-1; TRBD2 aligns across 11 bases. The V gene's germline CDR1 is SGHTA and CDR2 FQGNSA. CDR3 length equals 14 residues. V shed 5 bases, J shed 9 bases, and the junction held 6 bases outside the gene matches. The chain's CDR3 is CASSILAGAGEQFF. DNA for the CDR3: TGTGCCAGCAGCATACTAGCGGGAGCTGGTGAGCAGTTCTTC.

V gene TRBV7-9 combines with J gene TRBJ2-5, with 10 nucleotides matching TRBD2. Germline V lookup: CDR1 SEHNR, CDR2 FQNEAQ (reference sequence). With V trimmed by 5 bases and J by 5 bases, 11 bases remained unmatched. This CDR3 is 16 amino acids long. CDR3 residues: CASSLPAGGPLETQYF. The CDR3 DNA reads TGTGCCAGCAGCCTCCCAGCGGGAGGGCCGCTGGAGACCCAGTACTTC.

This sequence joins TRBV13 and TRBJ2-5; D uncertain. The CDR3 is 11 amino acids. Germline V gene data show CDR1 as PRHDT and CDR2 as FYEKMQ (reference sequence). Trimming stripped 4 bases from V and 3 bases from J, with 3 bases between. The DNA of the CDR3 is TGTGCCAGCAGCTGGGAAGAGACCCAGTACTTC. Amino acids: CASSWEETQYF.

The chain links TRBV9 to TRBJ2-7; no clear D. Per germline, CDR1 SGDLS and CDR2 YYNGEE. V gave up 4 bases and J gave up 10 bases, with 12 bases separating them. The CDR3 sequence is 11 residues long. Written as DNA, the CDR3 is TGTGCCAGCAGCTCCAGCAGGAGACAGTACGTC. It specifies CASSSSRRQYV.

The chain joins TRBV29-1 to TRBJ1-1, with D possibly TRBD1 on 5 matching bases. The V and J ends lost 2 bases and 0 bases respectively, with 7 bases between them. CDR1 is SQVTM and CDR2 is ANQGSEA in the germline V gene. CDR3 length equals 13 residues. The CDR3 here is CSVERGMNTEAFF. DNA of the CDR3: TGCAGCGTTGAAAGGGGCATGAACACTGAAGCTTTCTTT.

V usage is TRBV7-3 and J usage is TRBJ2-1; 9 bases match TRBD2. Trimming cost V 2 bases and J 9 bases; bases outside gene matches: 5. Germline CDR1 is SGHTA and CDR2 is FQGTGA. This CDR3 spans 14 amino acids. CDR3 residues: CASSLSVAGVEQFF. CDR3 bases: TGTGCCAGCAGCTTATCAGTAGCGGGGGTTGAGCAGTTCTTC.

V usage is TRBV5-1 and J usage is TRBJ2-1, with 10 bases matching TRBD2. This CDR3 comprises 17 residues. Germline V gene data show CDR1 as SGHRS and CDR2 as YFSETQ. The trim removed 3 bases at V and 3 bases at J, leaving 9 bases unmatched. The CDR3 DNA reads TGCGCCAGCAGCTCCCTACCACTAGCGGGGATCTACAATGAGCAGTTCTTC. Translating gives CASSSLPLAGIYNEQFF.

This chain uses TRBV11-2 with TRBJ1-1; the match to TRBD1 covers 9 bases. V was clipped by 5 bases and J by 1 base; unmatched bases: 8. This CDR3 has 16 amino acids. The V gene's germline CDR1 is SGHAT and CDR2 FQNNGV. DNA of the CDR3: TGTGCCAGCAGCGATGGACCGGGACAGGGGAACACTGAAGCTTTCTTT. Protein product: CASSDGPGQGNTEAFF. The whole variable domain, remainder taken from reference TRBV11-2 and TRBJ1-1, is EAGVAQSPRYKIIEKRQSVAFWCNPISGHATLYWYQQILGQGPKLLIQFQNNGVVDDSQLPKDRFSAERLKGVDSTLKIQPAKLEDSAVYLCASSDGPGQGNTEAFFGQGTRLTVV.

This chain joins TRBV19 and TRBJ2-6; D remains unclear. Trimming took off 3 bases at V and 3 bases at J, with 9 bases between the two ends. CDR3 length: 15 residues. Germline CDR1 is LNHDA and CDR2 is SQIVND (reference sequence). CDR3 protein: CASSIRVYGANVLTF. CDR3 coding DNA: TGTGCCAGTAGTATTCGGGTATATGGGGCCAACGTCCTGACTTTC.

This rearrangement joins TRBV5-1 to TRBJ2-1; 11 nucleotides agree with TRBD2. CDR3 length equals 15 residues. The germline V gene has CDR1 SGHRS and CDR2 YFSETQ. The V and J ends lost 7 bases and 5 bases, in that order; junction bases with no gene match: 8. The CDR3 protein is CASRQTSGSHNEQFF. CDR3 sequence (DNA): TGCGCCAGCCGCCAAACTAGCGGGAGTCACAATGAGCAGTTCTTC.